These 24 T cell receptor beta chains came from one sample sequenced in a study of CD8 T cells in ankylosing spondylitis. TCRdb used MiXCR to reprocess the 5' RACE reads, holding one entry per CDR3 protein. The sample carries roughly 120,000 distinct CDR3 sequences, over 6.5% recorded once. The sample was blood, either unsorted or a sorted T cell fraction (not recorded which). The receptor set was obtained from a male donor with ankylosing spondylitis or in good health (not recorded which).

Many counts were recorded for this clonotype. The rearrangement joins TRBV6-1 to TRBJ1-1, with no clear D. This CDR3 spans 15 amino acids. Germline lookup yields CDR1 MNHNS and CDR2 SASEGT. Trimming pared 6 bases from V and 5 bases from J, leaving 19 bases between. CDR3 sequence (DNA): TGTGCCAGCAGCCCCGCGGGCGACCGTTTTACTGAAGCTTTCTTT. This sequence encodes CASSPAGDRFTEAFF.

This clonotype was recorded many times. The chain combines TRBV15 with TRBJ2-1; D call uncertain. This CDR3 contains 16 residues. Trimming took 1 base from V and 6 from J, leaving 16 bases between them. Germline loops: CDR1 LNHNV, CDR2 YYDKDF (reference sequence). CDR3 protein: CATSRGDGDIVNEQFF. DNA of the CDR3: TGTGCCACCAGCAGAGGGGATGGGGATATCGTCAATGAGCAGTTCTTC.

This CDR3 reads CASSFQDRGYEQYF. CDR3 DNA: TGTGCCAGCAGCTTCCAGGACCGAGGCTACGAGCAGTACTTC. V usage is TRBV5-6 and J usage is TRBJ2-7; D is unresolved. CDR1 is SGHDT, CDR2 YYEEEE, per germline. The CDR3 has 14 residues. Trimming cost V 2 bases and J 3 bases, with 12 bases left between them.

The chain employs TRBV5-1 and TRBJ2-7, with D unresolved. This CDR3 is built from 14 residues. CDR1 and CDR2 (germline): SGHRS, YFSETQ. V gave up 1 base and J gave up 0 bases, with 8 bases separating them. The CDR3 DNA sequence: TGCGCCAGCAGCTTGCGCGAAGGCTCCTACGAGCAGTACTTC. Translating gives CASSLREGSYEQYF.

This clonotype has a handful of counts. The chain employs TRBV30 and TRBJ1-5; unclear D gene. The CDR3 sequence is 15 residues long. Germline V gives CDR1 GTSNPN, CDR2 SVGIG (reference sequence). Trimming shortened V by 2 bases and J by 4 bases, and 15 bases separated the two germline ends. Here the CDR3 DNA reads TGTGCCTGGAGTAGGTCCGGAGGGCGGAATCAGCCCCAGCATTTT. The encoded protein is CAWSRSGGRNQPQHF.

The table lists this clonotype with many counts. The gene calls are TRBV10-3 and TRBJ2-3, with D uncertain. The CDR3 contains 14 residues. V was trimmed by 6 bases and J by 0 bases, leaving 10 bases between them. Germline CDR1 is ENHRY and CDR2 is SYGVKD. The DNA of the CDR3 is TGTGCCATCAGGCCAGCCCTAAGCACAGATACGCAGTATTTT. The encoded protein is CAIRPALSTDTQYF.

This clonotype was counted ten times or more. This sequence joins TRBV7-2 and TRBJ1-2, with TRBD1 matching 8 bases. With 5 bases clipped from V and 3 bases from J, the junction kept 8 bases outside the gene matches. The CDR3 loop spans 15 amino acids. Per germline, CDR1 SGHTA and CDR2 FQGNSA. The CDR3 sequence: CASSEDRGLDYGYTF. Written as DNA, the CDR3 is TGTGCCAGCAGCGAAGACAGGGGTCTCGACTATGGCTACACCTTC.

This clonotype was recorded at least ten times. The chain uses TRBV12-3 or TRBV12-4 and TRBJ1-5; no clear D gene. Trimming removed 1 base from V and 4 bases from J, with 8 bases in between. This CDR3 has 14 residues. As DNA, the CDR3 is TGTGCCAGCAGTTTAGGGCAGAATAATCAGCCCCAGCATTTT. Encoded protein: CASSLGQNNQPQHF.

The table lists this clonotype with many counts. This chain links TRBV5-1 with TRBJ1-2; D is possibly TRBD1 (5 bases). Trimming removed 0 bases from V and 8 bases from J, with 11 bases in between. The CDR3 is made up of 13 amino acids. Per germline, CDR1 SGHRS and CDR2 YFSETQ. The CDR3 protein is CASSLAAGQGYTF. As DNA, the CDR3 is TGCGCCAGCAGCTTGGCCGCGGGGCAGGGCTACACCTTC. Full variable domain (rest looked up from reference TRBV5-1 and TRBJ1-2): KAGVTQTPRYLIKTRGQQVTLSCSPISGHRSVSWYQQTPGQGLQFLFEYFSETQRNKGNFPGRFSGRQFSNSRSEMNVSTLELGDSALYLCASSLAAGQGYTFGSGTRLTVV.

This clonotype was observed at least ten times. The chain carries TRBV7-9 and TRBJ2-2; TRBD1 agrees at 7 bases. Losses at the gene ends were 4 bases for V and 5 bases for J; bases not matched to a gene: 13. In germline, CDR1 is SEHNR, CDR2 FQNEAQ (reference sequence). This CDR3 comprises 17 residues. This chain's CDR3 is CASSSPEVGGRTGELFF. CDR3 DNA sequence: TGTGCCAGCAGCTCCCCTGAAGTAGGGGGCAGAACCGGGGAGCTGTTTTTT.

Regarding this clonotype: This may be a read error: a much more frequent sequence differs by one nucleotide. This sequence joins TRBV7-9 and TRBJ2-7, with D unclear. The CDR3 consists of 14 residues. Germline loops: CDR1 SEHNR, CDR2 FQNEAQ (reference sequence). V was shortened by 1 base and J by 3 bases, with 10 bases between the two germline ends. The CDR3 is CASSLDTARYEQYF. In DNA, the CDR3 is TGTGCCAGCAGCTTAGACACCGCTCGCTACGAGCAGTACTTC.

The table lists this clonotype with many counts. V usage is TRBV12-3 or TRBV12-4 and J usage is TRBJ2-1, with a weak D call TRBD2 (6 bases). Deletions cut 5 bases from V and 7 bases from J, with 15 bases between. The CDR3 extends over 14 amino acids. CDR3 sequence reads: CASSPQIRGNEQFF. Written as DNA, the CDR3 is TGTGCCAGCAGTCCCCAGATACGGGGGAATGAGCAGTTCTTC.

This clonotype was counted many times. V and J are TRBV9 and TRBJ2-7; TRBD1 or TRBD2 may be the D gene (5 bases each). The CDR3 has 12 amino acids. Trimming shortened V by 4 bases and J by 7 bases, and 12 bases separated the two germline ends. Germline V gene sequence: CDR1 SGDLS, CDR2 YYNGEE. In DNA form, the CDR3 reads TGTGCCAGCAGCCAAGTGTGGGGGGAGCAGTACTTC. Amino acids: CASSQVWGEQYF.

This clonotype occurred many times. The chain recombines TRBV5-1 with TRBJ2-7; no clear D gene. Trimming left V 0 bases short and J 3 bases short, with 7 bases between. This CDR3 spans 13 amino acids. CDR1 SGHRS and CDR2 YFSETQ come from the germline V gene. Here the CDR3 DNA reads TGCGCCAGCAGCTTGGGATCGGGCTACGAGCAGTACTTC. Its protein is CASSLGSGYEQYF.

This clonotype was observed at least ten times. The rearrangement links TRBV4-3 to TRBJ2-3; D remains unclear. CDR3 length equals 13 residues. V lost 2 bases, J lost 4 bases, and 7 bases lay in between. Germline CDR1 LGHNA, CDR2 YSLEER. In nucleotides, the CDR3 is TGCGCCAGCAGCCAATTGATTTCAGATACGCAGTATTTT. It yields the protein CASSQLISDTQYF.

Concerning this clonotype itself: A much more abundant neighbour one base away suggests this may be a read error. The chain joins TRBV5-1 to TRBJ1-5; 8 bases align to TRBD1. The length of the CDR3 is 15 residues. Germline-derived CDR1 and CDR2 are SGHRS and YFSETQ. DNA of the CDR3: TGCGCCAGCAGCTTGGGGGGACAGGAAGAACAGCTCCAGCATTTT. Its translation is CASSLGGQEEQLQHF.

The table lists this clonotype with many counts. The J gene is TRBJ1-2, the V gene TRBV20-1; D ambiguous. Germline lookup yields CDR1 DFQATT and CDR2 SNEGSKA (reference sequence). This CDR3 has 8 amino acids. CDR3 in amino acids: CSLGGYTF. CDR3 coding DNA: TGCAGCTTAGGGGGCTACACCTTC.

This clonotype was seen many times. This sequence joins TRBV4-1 and TRBJ2-2; no definite D call. Trimming left V 1 base short and J 11 bases short, with 11 bases between. The CDR3 is 13 residues long. The V gene's germline CDR1 is MGHRA and CDR2 YSYEKL. The CDR3 region is CASSQVWNGELFF. DNA of the CDR3: TGCGCCAGCAGCCAAGTGTGGAATGGCGAGCTGTTTTTT.

In this sample, this clonotype turned up many times. The genes are TRBV12-3 or TRBV12-4 and TRBJ2-7; tentatively, D is TRBD1 (5 bases). Trimming cost V 6 bases and J 0 bases, with 12 bases left between them. CDR3 length equals 14 residues. The CDR3 DNA is TGTGCCAGCAGGTCCACAGGAGACTCCTACGAGCAGTACTTC. Translating it yields CASRSTGDSYEQYF.

At least ten counts were recorded for this clonotype. The chain couples TRBV28 to TRBJ2-5, with D possibly matching TRBD1 (6 bases). CDR1 and CDR2 from the germline V gene are MDHEN and SYDVKM. Deletions cut 3 bases from V and 3 bases from J, with 14 bases between. CDR3 length: 15 residues. The CDR3 protein is CASSLPRTAKETQYF. The CDR3 DNA follows: TGTGCCAGCAGTTTGCCCAGGACAGCGAAAGAGACCCAGTACTTC.

This clonotype was counted ten times or more. The rearrangement joins TRBV5-1 to TRBJ2-3; 8 nucleotides match TRBD2. Trimming removed 7 bases from V and 5 bases from J; junction bases left unmatched: 9. CDR3 length: 14 residues. Germline V gene sequence: CDR1 SGHRS, CDR2 YFSETQ. CDR3 sequence reads: CASQDSGRRDTQYF. The CDR3 nucleotides are TGCGCCAGCCAAGACAGCGGGAGACGAGATACGCAGTATTTT.

This chain uses TRBV5-1 with TRBJ1-1; TRBD1 matches 10 bases. In germline, CDR1 is SGHRS, CDR2 YFSETQ. This CDR3 contains 16 residues. With 0 bases clipped from V and 4 bases from J, the junction kept 6 bases outside the gene matches. For the CDR3, the DNA is TGCGCCAGCAGCTTGGGAGGGACAGGGGCTGTCACTGAAGCTTTCTTT. Translated, it gives CASSLGGTGAVTEAFF.

The chain's CDR3 is CSAPRQGWNEQFF. CDR3 bases: TGCAGTGCCCCGAGACAAGGATGGAATGAGCAGTTCTTC. The chain carries TRBV20-1 and TRBJ2-1; D gene uncertain. Germline V gene lookup returns CDR1 DFQATT and CDR2 SNEGSKA (reference sequence). The CDR3 is 13 residues long. V lost 6 bases, J lost 7 bases, and 16 bases lay in between.

Notes on this clonotype: One end of the junction varies from germline; a read error may be responsible. The chain employs TRBV20-1 and TRBJ2-3, with D possibly TRBD1 on 5 matching bases. From germline, CDR1 is DFQATT and CDR2 SNEGSKA (reference sequence). CDR3 length: 16 residues. DNA for the CDR3: TGCTGTGCTAGAGACTGGGGCGGATATAGCACAGATACGCAGTATTTT. It encodes CCARDWGGYSTDTQYF.